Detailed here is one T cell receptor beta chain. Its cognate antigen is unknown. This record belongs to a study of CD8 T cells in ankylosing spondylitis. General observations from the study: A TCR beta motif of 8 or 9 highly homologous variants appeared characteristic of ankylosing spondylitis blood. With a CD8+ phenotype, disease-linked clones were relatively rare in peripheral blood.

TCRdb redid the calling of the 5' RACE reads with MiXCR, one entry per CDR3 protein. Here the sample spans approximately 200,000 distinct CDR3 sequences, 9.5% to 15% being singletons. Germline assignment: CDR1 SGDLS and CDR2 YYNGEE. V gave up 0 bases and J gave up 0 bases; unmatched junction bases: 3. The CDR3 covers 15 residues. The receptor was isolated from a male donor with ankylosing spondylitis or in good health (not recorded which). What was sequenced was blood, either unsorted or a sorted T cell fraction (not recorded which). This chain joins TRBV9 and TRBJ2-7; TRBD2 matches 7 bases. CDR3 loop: CASSVASGTSYEQYF. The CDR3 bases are TGTGCCAGCAGCGTAGCTAGCGGAACCTCCTACGAGCAGTACTTC.